Each of the 11 T cell receptor beta chains below was sequenced from the same sample in a study of regulatory T cells in long-lasting Graves disease. Time point: persistent/refractory GD, antithyroid drugs over 5 years with positive TRAb. PBMCs were the source of the RNA used for TCR sequencing. Arm-PCR of CDR3 regions and iRepertoire HTBI primers were the basis on which TCR beta libraries were built. TCRdb passed the multiplex PCR reads through MiXCR, listing each CDR3 protein once. The sample includes 650,000 to 850,000 distinct CDR3 sequences, 25% to 35% seen only once; the top ten take 40% to 55%. Source: peripheral blood mononuclear cells (PBMCs), taken when the disease was refractory, from a patient treated with antithyroid drugs. The origin of the receptors is a female donor with Graves disease.

This clonotype was observed a handful of times. The chain joins TRBV19 to TRBJ1-6, with 10 bases aligning to TRBD1. V trimming: 6 bases; J trimming: 11 bases; junction bases outside the gene matches: 10. Germline CDR1 is LNHDA and CDR2 is SQIVND (reference sequence). The CDR3 has 15 residues. CDR3 region: CASRLSPGQGPPLHF. The CDR3 DNA sequence: TGTGCCAGTAGACTATCACCGGGACAGGGGCCACCCCTCCACTTT.

The V gene is TRBV5-1, the J gene TRBJ2-2; D might be TRBD1 (5 bases). CDR3 length equals 15 residues. V lost 5 bases and J lost 4, with 15 bases in between. CDR1 is SGHRS and CDR2 is YFSETQ in the germline V gene. The CDR3 DNA is TGCGCCAGCAGGTTCAGGGATTCGGGCACCGGGGAGCTGTTTTTT. Protein product: CASRFRDSGTGELFF.

This clonotype has just one count. The rearrangement joins TRBV19 to TRBJ1-6; D possibly corresponds to TRBD1 (5 bases). CDR1 is LNHDA, CDR2 SQIVND, per germline (reference sequence). Trimming took off 5 bases at V and 8 bases at J, with 10 bases between the two ends. CDR3 length: 13 amino acids. The CDR3, as DNA: TGTGCCAGTAGTGGGCAGGGTTATTCACCCCTCCACTTT. Encoded protein: CASSGQGYSPLHF.

The V gene is TRBV5-5, the J gene TRBJ2-7; TRBD1 matches at 10 bases. The CDR3 extends over 17 amino acids. V was pared by 2 bases and J by 2 bases, with 10 bases of the junction left unmatched. Germline-derived CDR1 and CDR2 are SGHKS and YYEKEE (reference sequence). CDR3 sequence: CASSFFSGTGVPYEQYF. The CDR3 nucleotides are TGTGCCAGCAGCTTCTTTTCCGGGACAGGGGTCCCCTACGAGCAGTACTTC.

This clonotype was counted only a few times. The chain links TRBV12-3 or TRBV12-4 to TRBJ2-3; tentative D call: TRBD2 (6 bases). V was pared by 6 bases and J by 9 bases, with 22 bases between. The length of the CDR3 is 15 residues. The CDR3 here is CASSQVSGATTTQYF. CDR3 nucleotide sequence: TGTGCCAGCAGCCAGGTTAGCGGCGCAACCACCACGCAGTATTTT.

This clonotype has only a few counts. The chain couples TRBV6-1 to TRBJ1-1; no definite D call. This CDR3 region has 14 residues. In germline, CDR1 is MNHNS, CDR2 SASEGT. The V end was cut by 6 bases, the J end by 1 base, with 12 bases between. The CDR3 reads CASSSAGSNTEAFF. In DNA, the CDR3 is TGTGCCAGCAGCTCCGCCGGGTCGAACACTGAAGCTTTCTTT.

The chain uses TRBV29-1 and TRBJ1-1; D is unclear. V gave up 3 bases and J gave up 0 bases, with 14 bases separating them. Germline CDR1 is SQVTM and CDR2 is ANQGSEA. The CDR3 contains 15 residues. The CDR3 loop is CSVDGYANMNTEAFF. CDR3 coding DNA: TGCAGCGTTGACGGCTATGCCAACATGAACACTGAAGCTTTCTTT.

This clonotype showed up just a few times. The chain recombines TRBV5-1 with TRBJ1-5; no clear D gene. CDR3 length: 12 amino acids. CDR1 is SGHRS, CDR2 YFSETQ, per germline. Trimming took off 3 bases at V and 9 bases at J, with 10 bases between the two ends. DNA for the CDR3: TGCGCCAGCAGCTCAGCGGACGGGCCCCAGCATTTT. Its translation: CASSSADGPQHF.

The CDR3 sequence is CASSYHPSGRWRADTQYF. The CDR3 DNA is TGTGCCAGCAGTTACCACCCTTCTGGGAGGTGGCGCGCAGATACGCAGTATTTT. This rearrangement joins TRBV28 to TRBJ2-3; D is possibly TRBD2 (6 bases). From germline, CDR1 is MDHEN and CDR2 SYDVKM. Trimming removed 4 bases at V and 4 bases at J, with 24 bases between. CDR3 length: 18 residues.

This clonotype has more than one count but fewer than ten. The chain recombines TRBV2 with TRBJ1-1, with TRBD1 matching 11 bases. After removal of 4 bases from V and 5 bases from J, the junction contained 6 bases not matched to a gene. CDR1 is SNHLY and CDR2 is FYNNEI in the germline V gene. This CDR3 contains 15 residues. CDR3 coding DNA: TGTGCCAGCAGTGTATCGGGACAGGGGGTAACTGAAGCTTTCTTT. Its protein is CASSVSGQGVTEAFF.

J is TRBJ1-6 and V is TRBV12-3 or TRBV12-4; D is perhaps TRBD1 (5 bases). V was clipped by 10 bases and J by 9 bases, with 22 bases between them. CDR3 length: 15 amino acids. CDR3 protein: CATRDGRRGPSPLHF. The CDR3 nucleotides read TGTGCCACCCGGGACGGGCGGCGAGGTCCTTCACCCCTCCACTTT.